The clone carrying this T cell receptor beta chain was counted between two and nine times. The data stem from a study of T-cell memory formation after mild COVID-19. Each CDR3 protein gets one entry after TCRdb re-called the 5' RACE reads with MiXCR. The sample carries about 320,000 distinct CDR3 sequences, around an eighth recorded once. V was clipped by 0 bases and J by 5 bases; unmatched bases: 7. The CDR3 extends over 17 amino acids. Germline assignment: CDR1 LGHNA and CDR2 YSLEER. Sequences were obtained from PBMCs or a T cell subset sorted from them (not recorded which). This chain connects TRBV4-3 to TRBJ1-5; 10 bases align to TRBD1. The sequence derives from a young man who had mild COVID-19 (a few samples of this study predate the infection). Cell type and time point are not known. CDR3 nucleotides: TGCGCCAGCAGCCAAGATCCCTGGACAGGGGGAGATCAGCCCCAGCATTTT. Its protein product is CASSQDPWTGGDQPQHF.